This T cell receptor (beta chain) emerged from a study of shared clonotypes between healthy human individuals. TCRdb's table, derived via immunoSEQ multiplex PCR, lists solely in-frame clones and lacks some. The sample has 1 million to 1.3 million clones, 75% to 80% seen once. The CDR3 runs 19 residues. Trimming pared 4 bases from V and 1 base from J, leaving 23 bases between. Germline V gene data show CDR1 as SGHRS and CDR2 as YFSETQ. Sequencing was performed on memory CD4+ T cells from PBMCs. This sample's subset: CD45RA-negative fraction. This rearrangement joins TRBV5-1 to TRBJ2-2; TRBD1 or TRBD2 may be the D gene (5 bases each). This clonotype was sampled from a man aged 18 to 35 in good health. Some clones in this sample may be carry-over from other donors' samples. The CDR3 DNA reads TGCGCCAGCAGCGGCGCCGGTCTCGGGGCGAACAAGAACACCGGGGAGCTGTTTTTT. The encoded protein is CASSGAGLGANKNTGELFF. Filled out from reference TRBV5-1 and TRBJ2-2, the complete variable domain reads KAGVTQTPRYLIKTRGQQVTLSCSPISGHRSVSWYQQTPGQGLQFLFEYFSETQRNKGNFPGRFSGRQFSNSRSEMNVSTLELGDSALYLCASSGAGLGANKNTGELFFGEGSRLTVL.